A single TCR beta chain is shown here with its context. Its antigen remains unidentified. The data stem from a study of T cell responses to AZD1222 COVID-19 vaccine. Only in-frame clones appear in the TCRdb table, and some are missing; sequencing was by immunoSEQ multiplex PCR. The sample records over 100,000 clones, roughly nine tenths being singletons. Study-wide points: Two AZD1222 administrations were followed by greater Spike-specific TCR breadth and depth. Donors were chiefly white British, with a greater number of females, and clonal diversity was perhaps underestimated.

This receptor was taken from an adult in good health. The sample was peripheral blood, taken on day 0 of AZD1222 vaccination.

As DNA, the CDR3 is TGTGCCAGCAGTCGACTAGAAGAGACCCAGTACTTC. Its protein product is CASSRLEETQYF. The chain employs TRBV28 and TRBJ2-5, with D maybe TRBD2 (6 bases). This CDR3 spans 12 amino acids. V was trimmed by 5 bases and J by 3 bases, leaving 7 bases between them. In germline, CDR1 is MDHEN, CDR2 SYDVKM.